Given below is one T cell receptor (beta chain) in context. One end of the junction varies from germline; a read error may be responsible. This record comes from a study of blood T cell repertoires in COVID-19. Authors' analysis steps: Cell counts per sample came from amplifying reference gene primers. Here immunoSEQ multiplex PCR was the method, and the copy in TCRdb shows in-frame clones only, minus some. That table is the source of V, J and clone size, and D and trimming were worked out from the DNA. The repertoire has 150,000 or so clones, approximately 80% of them found once; the top ten carry 7.5% to 9.5%. Sequenced material: peripheral blood. This clonotype originated in a human donor with acute or convalescent COVID-19. The donor label of this sample is uncertain.

The DNA for the CDR3 is TGCAGCGCTACGGGTATTTATGGCTACACCTTC. This sequence encodes CSATGIYGYTF. The V and J genes are TRBV20-1 and TRBJ1-2; D remains unclear. The CDR3 is 11 residues long. Germline V gene sequence: CDR1 DFQATT, CDR2 SNEGSKA (reference sequence).